The source of this T cell receptor beta chain is a study of T cells after yellow fever vaccination. Study-level points and caveats: FACS-sorted repertoires could contain abundant clonotypes contaminating from the bulk population. Faster peaking, at day 5 versus 15, marked a secondary response that was weaker. In post-booster samples, most primary-vaccination clones reappeared (just under 97% CD4, 75% to 90% CD8).

There are many counts of this clonotype. The antigen is not known. TCR cDNA was made by 5'RACE template switching, adding a universal primer site and UMIs. Each CDR3 protein is one row after TCRdb ran MiXCR on the 5' RACE reads. Seen here are a few hundred thousand distinct CDR3 sequences, roughly 12% observed once, and the top ten hold around 19%. V dropped 1 base and J dropped 3 bases, with 9 bases sitting between them. The CDR3 covers 14 residues. Germline V CDR1 and CDR2: SGHRS, YFSETQ. This chain links TRBV5-1 with TRBJ2-3, with TRBD1 as a possible D gene (5 bases). The sequence came from a man younger than 35 who received the YFV17D yellow fever vaccine. The material was PBMCs, obtained on the day of the first yellow fever vaccination. Here the CDR3 reads CASSLPQGTDTQYF. The CDR3 DNA reads TGCGCCAGCAGCTTGCCCCAGGGAACAGATACGCAGTATTTT. The whole variable domain, filled in from reference TRBV5-1 and TRBJ2-3, reads KAGVTQTPRYLIKTRGQQVTLSCSPISGHRSVSWYQQTPGQGLQFLFEYFSETQRNKGNFPGRFSGRQFSNSRSEMNVSTLELGDSALYLCASSLPQGTDTQYFGPGTRLTVL.